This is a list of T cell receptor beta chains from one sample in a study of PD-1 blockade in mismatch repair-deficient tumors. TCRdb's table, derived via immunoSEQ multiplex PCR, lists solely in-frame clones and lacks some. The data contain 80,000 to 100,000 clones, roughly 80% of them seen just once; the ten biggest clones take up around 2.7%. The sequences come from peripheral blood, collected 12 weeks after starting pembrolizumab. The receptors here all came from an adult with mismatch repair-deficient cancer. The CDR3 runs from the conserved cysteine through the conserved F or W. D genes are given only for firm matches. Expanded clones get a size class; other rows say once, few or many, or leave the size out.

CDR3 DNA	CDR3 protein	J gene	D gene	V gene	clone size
TGTGCCAGTAAAGGGTCCACTAATGAAAAACTGTTTTTT	CASKGSTNEKLFF	TRBJ1-4	-	TRBV27	-
TGTGCCAGCAGCTTAAAAAGCAACGGGATCACCGGGAACGATGAGCAGTTCTTC	CASSLKSNGITGNDEQFF	TRBJ2-1	-	TRBV7-9	once
TGCGCCAGCAGCCCCGGACAGGGGCAGCTTGGGAGCAATCAGCCCCAGCATTTT	CASSPGQGQLGSNQPQHF	TRBJ1-5	TRBD1	TRBV4-1	-
TGCAGCGTTGTAGCGGGAGGGTCTGATACGCAGTATTTT	CSVVAGGSDTQYF	TRBJ2-3	TRBD2	TRBV29-1	once
TGTGCCAGCCTTGGACAGAATGACAATGAGCAGTTCTTC	CASLGQNDNEQFF	TRBJ2-1	-	TRBV5-4	-
TGTGCCAGCAGCTTAGACCGACGTGGCTACACCTTC	CASSLDRRGYTF	TRBJ1-2	-	TRBV7-6	few
TGTGCCAGCAGCACCAGGGTTTCTGAAAAACTGTTTTTT	CASSTRVSEKLFF	TRBJ1-4	-	TRBV7-9	-
TGTGCCAGTAGCGGGAGTCCAGGAGGAGAGACCCAGTACTTC	CASSGSPGGETQYF	TRBJ2-5	TRBD2	TRBV9	few
TGTGCCAGCAGGGTTACTAGCGGGAGTACCTACGAGCAGTACTTC	CASRVTSGSTYEQYF	TRBJ2-7	TRBD2	TRBV27	-
TGTGCCAGCAGCCGCCTGGCCGGGATCACTGAAGCTTTCTTT	CASSRLAGITEAFF	TRBJ1-1	-	TRBV14	-
TGCAGCGTTGAAGGGCGGCAGTCTCCGAACACTGAAGCTTTCTTT	CSVEGRQSPNTEAFF	TRBJ1-1	-	TRBV29-1	once
TGTGCCAGCAGCAGACAGGGGAGGGAGGAGACCCAGTACTTC	CASSRQGREETQYF	TRBJ2-5	-	TRBV5-4	-
TGTGCCAGCAGCGTGGGGGAGGGGGCTCAGCCCCAGCATTTT	CASSVGEGAQPQHF	TRBJ1-5	TRBD1	TRBV9	-
TGTGCCAGCAGTTCCACGACAGGGGGCCACGAGCAGTACTTC	CASSSTTGGHEQYF	TRBJ2-7	TRBD1	TRBV6-1	few
TGTGCCAGCAGCTTAATGCGGGGAAGCACAGATACGCAGTATTTT	CASSLMRGSTDTQYF	TRBJ2-3	-	TRBV13	-
TGTGCCACCAGCGAGAGCTCCTACAATGAGCAGTTCTTC	CATSESSYNEQFF	TRBJ2-1	-	TRBV10-3	once
TGTGCCAGCAGCCCCGTAGCGGGAGGGCCCAGCTACGAGCAGTACTTC	CASSPVAGGPSYEQYF	TRBJ2-7	TRBD2	TRBV11-3	-
TGTGCCAGCTCACCACTGAGAGAACTAGCGGGAGACGAGCAGTACTTC	CASSPLRELAGDEQYF	TRBJ2-7	TRBD2	TRBV18	once
TGTGCCAGCAGTCCGGAGCAGGGTAGGGGGTCTGGGGGCTACACCTTC	CASSPEQGRGSGGYTF	TRBJ1-2	-	TRBV2	-
TGTGCCAGCAAATTAGCGGGGGATCACAATGAGCAGTTCTTC	CASKLAGDHNEQFF	TRBJ2-1	TRBD2	TRBV11-2	once
TGTGCCTCGAGAGGGCAGGGAGGGAGCGGCACTGAAGCTTTCTTT	CASRGQGGSGTEAFF	TRBJ1-1	-	TRBV30	-
TGTGCCAGCAGCTTGCCCGGGACTAGCGGCAATGAGCAGTTCTTC	CASSLPGTSGNEQFF	TRBJ2-1	TRBD2	TRBV7-2	-
TGTGCCAGCAGTTTGACAGGGAACACTGAAGCTTTCTTT	CASSLTGNTEAFF	TRBJ1-1	-	TRBV6-6	-